These 26 T cell receptor beta chains were sequenced from one sample in a study of technical replicates of blood from several donors. The method was immunoSEQ multiplex PCR; TCRdb's version includes in-frame clones alone and lacks a portion of them. The sample shows around 83,000 clones, 94% of them seen only once. Sequencing was performed on T cells isolated from PBMCs. The receptors shown here come from a human donor in good health.

J is TRBJ1-5 and V is TRBV27, with D possibly matching TRBD1 (6 bases). The length of the CDR3 is 19 residues. The germline V and J ends were trimmed by 8 bases and 0 bases, with 26 bases remaining between them. Germline CDR1 and CDR2: MNHEY and SMNVEV (reference sequence). The CDR3: CASVFIMDSLGNSNQPQHF. CDR3 nucleotides: TGTGCCAGCGTTTTCATCATGGACAGTCTGGGAAATAGCAATCAGCCCCAGCATTTT.

This chain links TRBV5-8 with TRBJ2-7; possible D gene TRBD1, 6 bases. The CDR3 extends over 15 amino acids. The V end was cut by 4 bases, the J end by 1 base, with 15 bases between. Germline values: CDR1 SGHTS, CDR2 YDEGEE. Here the CDR3 reads CASSNRDTRSYEQYF. The DNA for the CDR3 is TGTGCCAGCAGCAACCGGGACACGAGGTCCTACGAGCAGTACTTC.

The V gene is TRBV27, the J gene TRBJ1-3; possibly TRBD1 for D (6 bases). The CDR3 runs to 14 residues. Germline V lookup: CDR1 MNHEY, CDR2 SMNVEV (reference sequence). V shed 10 bases and J shed 0 bases, with 13 bases lying between them. The CDR3 DNA is TGTGCCACCCGGGGGGGCGGCTCTGGAAACACCATATATTTT. This gives the protein CATRGGGSGNTIYF.

V usage is TRBV5-1 and J usage is TRBJ2-1; 7 nucleotides agree with TRBD2. This CDR3 has 15 residues. Germline CDR1 reads SGHRS; CDR2 reads YFSETQ. The V segment lost 6 bases and the J segment 8 bases; nucleotides outside the gene matches: 14. CDR3 bases: TGCGCCAGCAACCGGGCGGGGAGGGCCGACTATGAGCAGTTCTTC. Its protein product is CASNRAGRADYEQFF.

The chain employs TRBV4-2 and TRBJ2-3; D uncertain. Germline values: CDR1 LGHNA, CDR2 YNFKEQ. Trimming pared 0 bases from V and 10 bases from J, leaving 11 bases between. This CDR3 has 13 residues. The CDR3 region has the DNA TGTGCCAGCAGCCAAGAAAATGTCCGTGCGCAGTATTTT. This codes for CASSQENVRAQYF.

J is TRBJ2-7 and V is TRBV7-8; TRBD1 is a possible D gene (6 bases). The CDR3 contains 13 residues. V lost 6 bases to trimming and J lost 0 bases, with 9 bases between them. Germline V lookup: CDR1 SGHVS, CDR2 FQNEAQ. The CDR3 reads CASRRTDSYEQYF. The DNA for the CDR3 is TGTGCCAGCAGACGGACAGACTCCTACGAGCAGTACTTC.

The chain links TRBV19 to TRBJ2-7; weak D call: TRBD1 (6 bases). The CDR3 totals 14 residues. Germline values: CDR1 LNHDA, CDR2 SQIVND (reference sequence). V was cut by 3 bases and J by 4 bases, with 13 bases left in between. The CDR3 spells CASSIPGALYEQYF. In DNA form, the CDR3 reads TGTGCCAGTAGTATCCCAGGGGCGCTTTACGAGCAGTACTTC.

V usage is TRBV29-1 and J usage is TRBJ2-1, with 8 bases fitting TRBD2. Germline V gene data show CDR1 as SQVTM and CDR2 as ANQGSEA. V gave up 6 bases and J gave up 6 bases; unmatched junction bases: 4. CDR3 length: 12 amino acids. The CDR3 bases are TGCAGCGTGAAGCGGGAGATCAATGAGCAGTTCTTC. Amino acid sequence: CSVKREINEQFF.

The rearrangement uses TRBV5-1 and TRBJ1-4; maybe TRBD1 (6 bases). The ends were cut back, 7 bases at V and 4 bases at J, with 23 bases in the middle. Germline V gene sequence: CDR1 SGHRS, CDR2 YFSETQ. CDR3 length equals 17 residues. CDR3 DNA sequence: TGCGCCAGCCACCTTAAACCGCGACAGGAGTTTAATGAAAAACTGTTTTTT. This encodes CASHLKPRQEFNEKLFF.

This rearrangement joins TRBV5-8 to TRBJ1-5; weak D call: TRBD1 (6 bases). Germline CDR1 reads SGHTS; CDR2 reads YDEGEE. V lost 2 bases to trimming and J lost 7 bases, with 16 bases between them. The length of the CDR3 is 15 residues. The CDR3 spells CASSFGRGSRQPQHF. For the CDR3, the DNA is TGTGCCAGCAGCTTCGGCAGGGGAAGTAGGCAGCCCCAGCATTTT.

This rearrangement joins TRBV7-2 to TRBJ2-5, with no clear D. Deletions cut 3 bases from V and 1 base from J, with 9 bases between. The CDR3 totals 14 residues. Germline lookup yields CDR1 SGHTA and CDR2 FQGNSA. CDR3 DNA: TGTGCCAGCAGCTTCGGGTGGCGCCAAGAGACCCAGTACTTC. It is translated as CASSFGWRQETQYF. Full variable domain (outside the CDR3, taken from reference TRBV7-2 and TRBJ2-5): GAGVSQSPSNKVTEKGKDVELRCDPISGHTALYWYRQSLGQGLEFLIYFQGNSAPDKSGLPSDRFSAERTGGSVSTLTIQRTQQEDSAVYLCASSFGWRQETQYFGPGTRLLVL.

J is TRBJ2-4 and V is TRBV6-1; D may be TRBD1 (5 bases). CDR3 length equals 19 residues. The germline CDR1 and CDR2 sequences are MNHNS and SASEGT. V was cut by 4 bases and J by 0 bases, with 22 bases left in between. Here the CDR3 reads CASSGGGTQVPLAKNIQYF. The CDR3 DNA follows: TGTGCCAGCAGTGGGGGCGGAACACAGGTCCCTTTAGCCAAAAACATTCAGTACTTC.

V usage is TRBV28 and J usage is TRBJ2-7; TRBD1 matches 9 bases. CDR3 size: 17 residues. V lost 7 bases to trimming and J lost 2 bases; unmatched junction nucleotides: 15. Germline V gene sequence: CDR1 MDHEN, CDR2 SYDVKM. The CDR3 protein is CASIGGQGLRVTYEQYF. The CDR3 DNA reads as TGTGCCAGCATCGGGGGACAGGGCCTACGTGTTACCTACGAGCAGTACTTC.

The CDR3 DNA is TGTGCCTGGAGTGTACAAGGGGGCAGCCAGCCCCAGCATTTT. Translation gives CAWSVQGGSQPQHF. The chain uses TRBV30 and TRBJ1-5, with 7 bases fitting TRBD1. The CDR3 has 14 amino acids. Germline V lookup: CDR1 GTSNPN, CDR2 SVGIG (reference sequence). With 0 bases clipped from V and 7 bases from J, the junction kept 6 bases outside the gene matches.

The chain employs TRBV10-3 and TRBJ2-7; the match to TRBD2 covers 9 bases. Trimming cost V 11 bases and J 3 bases; bases outside gene matches: 11. Germline loops: CDR1 ENHRY, CDR2 SYGVKD. The CDR3 has 14 residues. The CDR3 region is CAASLAGPFYEQYF. The CDR3 DNA reads as TGTGCCGCCTCACTAGCGGGCCCCTTCTACGAGCAGTACTTC.

The gene calls are TRBV6-1 and TRBJ2-3; D is uncertain. The germline gives CDR1 MNHNS, CDR2 SASEGT. V dropped 5 bases and J dropped 3 bases, with 6 bases sitting between them. This CDR3 is 12 amino acids long. The CDR3 nucleotides read TGTGCCAGCAGTCTACGGACAGATACGCAGTATTTT. It yields the protein CASSLRTDTQYF.

Written as DNA, the CDR3 is TGTGCCACCAGCAGAGAGGGACTAGCGGGCCTCGCCGCGGCTGGGGATGAGCAGTTCTTC. Its protein product is CATSREGLAGLAAAGDEQFF. This chain joins TRBV15 and TRBJ2-1, with 12 bases fitting TRBD2. This CDR3 has 20 residues. Trimming cost V 0 bases and J 8 bases; bases outside gene matches: 17. From germline, CDR1 is LNHNV and CDR2 YYDKDF (reference sequence).

This clone was seen a few times. This chain connects TRBV6-5 to TRBJ1-1; a weak D match, TRBD1 (5 bases). Germline CDR1 is MNHEY and CDR2 is SVGAGI. Trimming stripped 4 bases from V and 4 bases from J, with 16 bases between. The CDR3 is made up of 15 amino acids. For the CDR3, the DNA is TGTGCCAGCAGTTCCTCTATTACAGGTGGCACTGAAGCTTTCTTT. This translates into CASSSSITGGTEAFF.

The chain combines TRBV28 with TRBJ2-7; tentatively, D is TRBD1 (6 bases). The CDR3 sequence is 13 residues long. Germline CDR1 is MDHEN and CDR2 is SYDVKM. V gave up 9 bases and J gave up 4 bases, with 16 bases separating them. The CDR3 nucleotides read TGTGCCAGTACAGGGAGCCGGTTATACGAGCAGTACTTC. Translating it yields CASTGSRLYEQYF.

V usage is TRBV5-1 and J usage is TRBJ1-4; 9 bases align to TRBD1. The V gene end was trimmed by 4 bases and the J gene end by 7 bases; junction bases not matched to a gene: 8. CDR3 length equals 15 residues. Germline V CDR1 and CDR2: SGHRS, YFSETQ. The CDR3 sequence is CASSLSGTGSEKLFF. CDR3 nucleotides: TGCGCCAGCAGCCTGTCCGGGACAGGGAGTGAAAAACTGTTTTTT.

The rearrangement uses TRBV5-4 and TRBJ1-2; 11 nucleotides agree with TRBD1. The V gene end was trimmed by 2 bases and the J gene end by 0 bases; junction bases not matched to a gene: 3. The CDR3 runs to 16 residues. CDR1 and CDR2 (germline): SGHNT, YYREEE (reference sequence). Here the CDR3 reads CASSFWTGGSNYGYTF. The CDR3 DNA sequence: TGTGCCAGCAGCTTCTGGACAGGGGGCTCTAACTATGGCTACACCTTC.

The V call is TRBV14, the J call TRBJ1-2; unclear D gene. This CDR3 contains 13 residues. Between the trimmed V and J ends, which lost 4 bases and 3 bases, there was a span of 9 bases. CDR1 is SGHDN and CDR2 is FVKESK in the germline V gene. This CDR3 is CASSRPGYYGYTF. CDR3 in DNA: TGTGCCAGCAGCCGACCAGGATACTATGGCTACACCTTC. Full variable domain (missing parts from reference TRBV14 and TRBJ1-2): EAGVTQFPSHSVIEKGQTVTLRCDPISGHDNLYWYRRVMGKEIKFLLHFVKESKQDESGMPNNRFLAERTGGTYSTLKVQPAELEDSGVYFCASSRPGYYGYTFGSGTRLTVV.

This chain connects TRBV6-1 to TRBJ2-5, with D hard to call. Germline V gives CDR1 MNHNS, CDR2 SASEGT. Trimming took off 3 bases at V and 4 bases at J, with 21 bases between the two ends. CDR3 length equals 17 residues. CDR3 DNA sequence: TGTGCCAGCAGTGATACCTTGGGCCAGCCACTGGGAGAGACCCAGTACTTC. Translation: CASSDTLGQPLGETQYF.

V is TRBV6-4 and J is TRBJ2-3; 10 bases line up with TRBD1. Germline lookup yields CDR1 MRHNA and CDR2 SNTAGT. The CDR3 contains 15 residues. V gave up 5 bases and J gave up 1 base; unmatched junction bases: 3. CDR3 sequence reads: CASSSGTGGTDTQYF. DNA of the CDR3: TGTGCCAGCAGTTCCGGGACAGGGGGCACAGATACGCAGTATTTT.

The J gene is TRBJ1-1, the V gene TRBV18; D uncertain. V was clipped by 2 bases and J by 0 bases, with 10 bases between them. The germline CDR1 and CDR2 sequences are KGHSH and LQKENI. The CDR3 is made up of 15 amino acids. CDR3 sequence reads: CASSPYGNMNTEAFF. The CDR3 bases are TGTGCCAGCTCACCATACGGGAATATGAACACTGAAGCTTTCTTT.

V and J are TRBV13 and TRBJ1-2; D is undetermined. Germline CDR1 PRHDT, CDR2 FYEKMQ (reference sequence). There are 13 residues in the CDR3. V was cut by 8 bases and J by 0 bases, with 10 bases left in between. The CDR3 sequence is CASGGRTNYGYTF. The CDR3, as DNA: TGTGCCAGCGGCGGCAGAACTAACTATGGCTACACCTTC.